The sequence of this T cell receptor (beta chain) was determined in a study of OX40 agonist ivuxolimab in advanced cancers. Method: immunoSEQ multiplex PCR; TCRdb's copy keeps in-frame clones and lacks some. Found here are tens of thousands of clones, approximately 90% of them singletons; the top ten hold 0.85% to 1%. With 1 base removed from V and 3 bases from J, the gap between germline ends came to 10 bases. The CDR3 has 14 residues. Germline assignment: CDR1 SGHRS and CDR2 YFSETQ. This clone has only one observation. The clonotype was recovered from an adult with an advanced solid tumor such as melanoma, head and neck, liver or kidney cancer. The material sequenced was CD4+ or CD8+ T cells sorted from blood, taken in a trial of the OX40 agonist ivuxolimab. The rearrangement uses TRBV5-1 and TRBJ2-5; possible D gene TRBD1, 6 bases. CDR3: CASSLRGFEETQYF. The CDR3 nucleotides are TGCGCCAGCAGCTTGAGGGGGTTCGAAGAGACCCAGTACTTC. Based on the CDR3 plus reference TRBV5-1 and TRBJ2-5, the full variable domain is KAGVTQTPRYLIKTRGQQVTLSCSPISGHRSVSWYQQTPGQGLQFLFEYFSETQRNKGNFPGRFSGRQFSNSRSEMNVSTLELGDSALYLCASSLRGFEETQYFGPGTRLLVL.